This section outlines one T cell receptor (beta chain) sequence together with its context. Its specificity is not known. Other DNA sequences in this specimen translate into the identical CDR3. Germline CDR1 and CDR2: LNHDA and SQIVND (reference sequence). The CDR3 covers 12 residues. V was cut by 5 bases and J by 4 bases, with 8 bases left in between. This specimen comes from a study of shared clonotypes between healthy human individuals. Measured with immunoSEQ multiplex PCR; TCRdb has only the in-frame clones, and not every one. This sample carries approximately 1.9 million clones, 80% to 95% of them seen once, and the ten largest clones take approximately 1.6%. Terminally differentiated effector memory CD45RA+ cells were left out of the naive CD8 fraction, which was CD45RO-negative and positively selected for CCR7. Study-level results: Relative to clonotypes present in all four donors, those not shared had lower generation probabilities. Limited genetic and exposure-history diversity came from having few donors. Researchers found naive subsets generally carried larger estimated richness than memory subsets.

The V call is TRBV19, the J call TRBJ1-1; tentative D call: TRBD1 (5 bases). Source material: naive CD8+ T cells from PBMCs. This TCR was sampled from a man aged 18 to 29 in good health. Some clones in this sample may be carry-over from other donors' samples. The CDR3 nucleotides read TGTGCCAGTAGTCAGGGAGGCACTGAAGCTTTCTTT. Its protein is CASSQGGTEAFF.